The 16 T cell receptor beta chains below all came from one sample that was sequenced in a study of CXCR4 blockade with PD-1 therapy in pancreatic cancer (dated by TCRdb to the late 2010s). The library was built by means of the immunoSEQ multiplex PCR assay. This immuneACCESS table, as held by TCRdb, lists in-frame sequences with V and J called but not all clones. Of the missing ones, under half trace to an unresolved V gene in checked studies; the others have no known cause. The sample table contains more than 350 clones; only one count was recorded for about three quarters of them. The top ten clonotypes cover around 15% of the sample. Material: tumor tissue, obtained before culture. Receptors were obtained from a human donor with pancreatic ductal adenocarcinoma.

The CDR3 coding sequence is TGTGCCAGTAGTATTTCCGGGACAGGGACCTCCGAGCAGTACTTC. This encodes CASSISGTGTSEQYF. The chain is built from TRBV19 and TRBJ2-7, with 9 bases identical to TRBD1. This CDR3 has 15 residues. Germline CDR1 reads LNHDA; CDR2 reads SQIVND (reference sequence). J gave up 6 bases and V 3 bases, and 9 bases lay outside the gene matches.

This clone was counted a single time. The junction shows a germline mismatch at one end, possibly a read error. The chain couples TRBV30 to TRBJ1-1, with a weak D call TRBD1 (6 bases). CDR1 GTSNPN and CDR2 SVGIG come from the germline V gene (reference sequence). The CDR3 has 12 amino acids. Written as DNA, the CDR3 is TGTGCCTGGAGACCTTGGGACACCGAAGCTTTCTTT. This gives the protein CAWRPWDTEAFF. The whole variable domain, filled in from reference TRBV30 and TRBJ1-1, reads SQTIHQWPATLVQPVGSPLSLECTVEGTSNPNLYWYRQAAGRGLQLLFYSVGIGQISSEVPQNLSASRPQDRQFILSSKKLLLSDSGFYLCAWRPWDTEAFFGQGTRLTVV.

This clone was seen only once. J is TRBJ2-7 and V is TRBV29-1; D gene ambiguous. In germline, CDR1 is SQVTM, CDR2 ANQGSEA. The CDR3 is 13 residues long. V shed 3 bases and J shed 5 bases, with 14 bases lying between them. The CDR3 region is CSVELGSFHEQYF. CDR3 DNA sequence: TGCAGCGTTGAGCTGGGGTCTTTCCACGAGCAGTACTTC.

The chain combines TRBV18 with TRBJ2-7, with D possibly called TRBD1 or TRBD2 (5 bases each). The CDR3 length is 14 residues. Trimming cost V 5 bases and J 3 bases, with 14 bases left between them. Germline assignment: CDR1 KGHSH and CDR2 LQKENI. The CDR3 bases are TGTGCCAGCTCAGATCGGGACCGAGTCTACGAGCAGTACTTC. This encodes CASSDRDRVYEQYF.

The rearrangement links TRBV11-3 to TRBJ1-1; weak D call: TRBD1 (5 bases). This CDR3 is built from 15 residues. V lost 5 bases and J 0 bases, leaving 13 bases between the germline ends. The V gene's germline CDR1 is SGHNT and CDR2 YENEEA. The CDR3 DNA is TGTGCCAGCAGCGAGAGGCAGGGAATGAACACTGAAGCTTTCTTT. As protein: CASSERQGMNTEAFF.

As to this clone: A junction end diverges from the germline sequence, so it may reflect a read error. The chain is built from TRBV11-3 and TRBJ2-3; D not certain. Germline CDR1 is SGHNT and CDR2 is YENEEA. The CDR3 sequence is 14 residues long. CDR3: CASSAGRFTDTQYF. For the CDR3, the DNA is TGTGCTAGCAGCGCTGGGCGGTTCACAGATACGCAGTATTTT.

CDR3 region: CAWCITRYQSRANVLTF. In DNA, the CDR3 is TGTGCCTGGTGCATCACGCGTTATCAAAGTCGGGCCAACGTCCTGACTTTC. The chain couples TRBV30 to TRBJ2-6; D unclear. The CDR3 consists of 17 residues. The germline V and J ends were trimmed by 5 bases and 5 bases, with 22 bases remaining between them. CDR1 is GTSNPN, CDR2 SVGIG, per germline (reference sequence).

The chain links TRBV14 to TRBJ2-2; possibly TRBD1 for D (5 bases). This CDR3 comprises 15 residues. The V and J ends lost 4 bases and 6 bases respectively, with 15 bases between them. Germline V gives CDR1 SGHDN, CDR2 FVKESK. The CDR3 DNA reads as TGTGCCAGCAGCCCCTACACAGGAAGCGCCGGGGAGCTGTTTTTT. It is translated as CASSPYTGSAGELFF.

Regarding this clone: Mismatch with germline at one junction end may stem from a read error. This CDR3 is CAISELAGGPPEQFF. The CDR3 DNA is TGCGCCATCAGTGAGCTAGCGGGAGGGCCACCCGAGCAGTTCTTC. The V and J genes are TRBV10-2 and TRBJ2-1; 12 positions agree with TRBD2. The CDR3 runs 15 residues. Germline-derived CDR1 and CDR2 are WSHSY and SAAADI.

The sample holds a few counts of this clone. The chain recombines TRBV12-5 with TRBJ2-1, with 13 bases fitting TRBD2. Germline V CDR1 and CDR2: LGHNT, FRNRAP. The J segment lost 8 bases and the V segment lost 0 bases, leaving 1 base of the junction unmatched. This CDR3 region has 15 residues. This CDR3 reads CASGLVLAGGYEQFF. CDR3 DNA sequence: TGTGCTAGTGGTTTGGTACTAGCGGGAGGGTATGAGCAGTTCTTC.

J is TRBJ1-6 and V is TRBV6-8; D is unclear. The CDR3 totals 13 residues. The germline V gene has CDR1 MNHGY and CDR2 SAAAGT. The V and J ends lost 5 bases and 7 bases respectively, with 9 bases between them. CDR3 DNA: TGTGCCAGCAGTACACAACAGAATTCACCCCTCCACTTT. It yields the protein CASSTQQNSPLHF.

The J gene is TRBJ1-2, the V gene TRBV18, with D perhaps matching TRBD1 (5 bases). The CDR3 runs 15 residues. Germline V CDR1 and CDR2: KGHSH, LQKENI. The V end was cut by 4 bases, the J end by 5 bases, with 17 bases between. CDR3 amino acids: CASSQLPETAYGYTF. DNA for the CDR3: TGTGCCAGCTCACAACTCCCCGAGACAGCTTATGGCTACACCTTC.

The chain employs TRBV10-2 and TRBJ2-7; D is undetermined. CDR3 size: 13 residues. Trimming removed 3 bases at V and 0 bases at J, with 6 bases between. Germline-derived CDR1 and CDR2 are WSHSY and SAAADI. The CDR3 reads CASSEAASYEQYF. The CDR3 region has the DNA TGCGCCAGCAGTGAAGCCGCCTCCTACGAGCAGTACTTC.

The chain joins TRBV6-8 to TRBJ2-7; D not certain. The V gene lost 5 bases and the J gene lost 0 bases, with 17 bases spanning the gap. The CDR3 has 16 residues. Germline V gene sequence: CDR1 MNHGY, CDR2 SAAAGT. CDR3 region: CASSPFERLRSYEQYF. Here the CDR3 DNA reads TGTGCCAGCAGTCCTTTCGAGAGGCTCCGCTCCTACGAGCAGTACTTC.

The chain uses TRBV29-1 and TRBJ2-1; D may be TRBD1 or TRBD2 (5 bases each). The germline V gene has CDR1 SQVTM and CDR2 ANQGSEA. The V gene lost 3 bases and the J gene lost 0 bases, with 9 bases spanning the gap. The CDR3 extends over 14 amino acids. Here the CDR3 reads CSVEGPDSYNEQFF. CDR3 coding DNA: TGCAGCGTTGAGGGACCAGACTCCTACAATGAGCAGTTCTTC.

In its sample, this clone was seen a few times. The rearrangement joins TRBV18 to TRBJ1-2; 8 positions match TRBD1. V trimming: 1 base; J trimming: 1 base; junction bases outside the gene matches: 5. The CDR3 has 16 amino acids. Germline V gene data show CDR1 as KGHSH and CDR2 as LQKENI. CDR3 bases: TGTGCCAGCTCACCACGGCAACAGGGGGGTAACTATGGCTACACCTTC. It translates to CASSPRQQGGNYGYTF. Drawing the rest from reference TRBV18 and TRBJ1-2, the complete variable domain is NAGVMQNPRHLVRRRGQEARLRCSPMKGHSHVYWYRQLPEEGLKFMVYLQKENIIDESGMPKERFSAEFPKEGPSILRIQQVVRGDSAAYFCASSPRQQGGNYGYTFGSGTRLTVV.